This record concerns one TCR beta chain sequence. V lost 4 bases to trimming and J lost 2 bases, with 9 bases between them. This CDR3 has 14 residues. CDR1 SGHRS and CDR2 YFSETQ come from the germline V gene. These data come from a study of blood T cell repertoires in COVID-19. Study overall: Samples taken during acute and convalescent COVID-19 were collected in the United States, Italy and Spain. Sources were T cells, B-cell-depleted T cells, or PBMCs; the material itself was cDNA or gDNA.

Measured with immunoSEQ multiplex PCR; TCRdb has only the in-frame clones, and not every one. The repertoire consists of approximately 190,000 clones, with 83% occurring once and the leading ten covering around 6.1%. This sequence joins TRBV5-1 and TRBJ2-2; the D is unclear. This sequence was found in a woman aged 40 to 50 with acute or convalescent COVID-19. Material for sequencing was peripheral blood. In nucleotides, the CDR3 is TGCGCCAGCAGCCTCGAAAGCAACACCGGGGAGCTGTTTTTT. Protein: CASSLESNTGELFF.